This T cell receptor beta chain was profiled in a study of T cell repertoires in aging, cancer and after chemotherapy. About the study: Some 10 million TCR reads were in the whole dataset.

Germline lookup yields CDR1 LNHDA and CDR2 SQIVND (reference sequence). The CDR3 has 17 amino acids. This clonotype was counted a single time. What it recognizes is unknown. General study points: Rebound thymic output was suggested by rising median generation probability during chemotherapy in each cancer cohort.

TCR beta rearrangements were amplified from peripheral blood genomic DNA. A mixed TRB-A/B primer pool amplified rearranged TRB by multiplex touch-down PCR. One entry per CDR3 protein results from TCRdb running MiXCR on the multiplex PCR reads. This sample yields over 1,500 distinct CDR3 sequences, of which 28% are seen a single time; 49% belongs to the top ten. The chain recombines TRBV19 with TRBJ2-3, with 8 nucleotides matching TRBD2. This TCR derives from a human donor with a solid tumor. Sequencing was performed on blood. The CDR3 loop reads CVSTPDGGTRGRDTQYF. The CDR3 region has the DNA TGTGTTAGTACCCCCGACGGGGGGACTAGGGGCCGAGATACGCAGTATTTT.